A selection of T cell receptor beta chains follows, all from one sample in a study of monozygotic twins with inflammatory bowel disease. TCRdb reprocessed the 5' RACE reads and keeps a single row for each CDR3 protein, giving no DNA. The sample holds approximately 160,000 distinct CDR3 sequences. Sequencing was carried out using blood. The receptors shown here come from a human donor with ulcerative colitis or Crohn's disease, or a healthy co-twin of an affected twin (not recorded which). Both conserved end residues are part of each CDR3.

>TRBJ1-5|TRBV6-2/TRBV6-3
CASNWGYSNQPQHF
>TRBJ1-2|TRBV7-6
CASSIVYRADYGYTF
>TRBJ1-5|TRBV6-5
CASSLTARSNQPQHF
>TRBJ1-1|TRBV5-6
CASSLIWTGMNTEAFF
>TRBJ2-3|TRBV7-3
CASSLTQTATDTQYF
>TRBJ2-2|TRBV7-2
CASKSLEGFSVGELFF
>TRBJ1-2|TRBV7-9
CASSRGQGGGYTF
>TRBJ2-1|TRBV2
CASRIRWDGEQFF
>TRBJ1-1|TRBV28
CASSSPPGQGAFF
>TRBJ2-7|TRBV18
CASSMGGQAYEQYF
>TRBJ2-5|TRBV7-9
CASSTRQGPGETQYF
>TRBJ2-2|TRBV24-1
CATSDPQETNTGELFF
>TRBJ2-3|TRBV10-3
CAIREDRADTQYF